The source of this TCR beta chain is a study of blood T cell repertoires in COVID-19. Whole-study context: The analysed material was cDNA or gDNA that came from T cells, B-cell-depleted T cells, or PBMCs.

Generated by immunoSEQ multiplex PCR, the TCRdb table keeps only in-frame clones and is missing some. Of around 79,000 clones listed, approximately 90% were seen once; the top ten hold approximately 15%. This clone was observed a single time. The TCR sequence derives from a man between 65 and 85 years old with active or convalescent COVID-19. The sequencing input was peripheral blood.

In DNA, the CDR3 is TGTGCCAGCAGCGAAGGGACAGGGTCTAACTATGGCTACACCTTC. This sequence encodes CASSEGTGSNYGYTF. The chain joins TRBV28 to TRBJ1-2; 9 nucleotides line up with TRBD1. This CDR3 has 15 amino acids. The V gene's germline CDR1 is MDHEN and CDR2 SYDVKM. After removal of 6 bases from V and 0 bases from J, the junction contained 5 bases not matched to a gene.